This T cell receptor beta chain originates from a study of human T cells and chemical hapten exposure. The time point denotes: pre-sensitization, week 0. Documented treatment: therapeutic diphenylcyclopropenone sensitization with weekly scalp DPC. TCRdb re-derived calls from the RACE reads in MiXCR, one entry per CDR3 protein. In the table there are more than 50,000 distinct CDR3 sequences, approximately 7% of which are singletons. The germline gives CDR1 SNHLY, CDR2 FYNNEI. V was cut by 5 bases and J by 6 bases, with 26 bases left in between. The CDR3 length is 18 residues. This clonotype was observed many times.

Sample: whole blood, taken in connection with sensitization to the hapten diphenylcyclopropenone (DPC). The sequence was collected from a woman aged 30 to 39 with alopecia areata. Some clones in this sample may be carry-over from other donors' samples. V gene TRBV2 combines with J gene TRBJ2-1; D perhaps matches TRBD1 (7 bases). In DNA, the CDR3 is TGTGCCAGCAGTAAAAGTACCACGGGAGCAGGGGGGACCAATGAGCAGTTCTTC. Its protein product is CASSKSTTGAGGTNEQFF.